The 27 T cell receptor beta chains below come from one sample, sequenced in a study of technical replicates of blood from a few donors. The data were produced by immunoSEQ multiplex PCR, yet TCRdb's version contains in-frame clones alone and is incomplete. In the table there are under 55,000 clones, about 96% of which are singletons. The sample consisted of T cells isolated from PBMCs. The receptors shown here come from a human donor in good health.

The genes are TRBV11-2 and TRBJ2-3; 8 nucleotides align to TRBD2. The germline V gene encodes CDR1 SGHAT and CDR2 FQNNGV. The CDR3 is 15 residues long. V lost 3 bases, J lost 1 base, and 3 bases stayed unmatched. For the CDR3, the DNA is TGTGCCAGCAGCTTTAGCGGGATCCGCACAGATACGCAGTATTTT. This translates into CASSFSGIRTDTQYF.

The chain employs TRBV29-1 and TRBJ2-5; a weak D match, TRBD2 (5 bases). Trimming removed 4 bases at V and 6 bases at J, with 12 bases between. CDR1 and CDR2 (germline): SQVTM, ANQGSEA. The CDR3 length is 12 residues. The CDR3 loop reads CSVGGSEQTQYF. In nucleotides, the CDR3 is TGCAGCGTTGGAGGGTCTGAGCAGACCCAGTACTTC.

The chain has TRBV14 and TRBJ2-1; 9 bases align to TRBD2. This CDR3 has 12 amino acids. Germline V gene data show CDR1 as SGHDN and CDR2 as FVKESK. V was pared by 6 bases and J by 9 bases, with 3 bases of the junction left unmatched. The CDR3 loop reads CASSLAGTEQFF. The CDR3, as DNA: TGTGCCAGCAGTCTAGCGGGAACTGAGCAGTTCTTC. Full variable domain (missing parts from reference TRBV14 and TRBJ2-1): EAGVTQFPSHSVIEKGQTVTLRCDPISGHDNLYWYRRVMGKEIKFLLHFVKESKQDESGMPNNRFLAERTGGTYSTLKVQPAELEDSGVYFCASSLAGTEQFFGPGTRLTVL.

As DNA, the CDR3 is TGTGCCAGCAGCTCTGTAGCGGGAGGTTGGAACGAGCAGTACTTC. Translating gives CASSSVAGGWNEQYF. This chain joins TRBV28 and TRBJ2-7, with 10 bases identical to TRBD2. J was trimmed by 5 bases and V by 6 bases; bases with no gene match: 10. Per the germline V gene, CDR1 is MDHEN and CDR2 is SYDVKM. The CDR3 sequence is 15 residues long.

J is TRBJ2-1 and V is TRBV27, with D maybe TRBD2 (6 bases). CDR1 and CDR2 (germline): MNHEY, SMNVEV (reference sequence). V lost 3 bases, J lost 8 bases, and 11 bases lay in between. The CDR3 runs 13 residues. CDR3 in DNA: TGTGCCAGCAGTTTGGCCAGCGGGCATGAGCAGTTCTTC. Translated: CASSLASGHEQFF.

This clone was observed once. The chain is built from TRBV10-3 and TRBJ2-6, with D perhaps TRBD1 (5 bases). Trimming pared 6 bases from V and 0 bases from J, leaving 18 bases between. Germline lookup yields CDR1 ENHRY and CDR2 SYGVKD. The CDR3 spans 18 residues. CDR3 DNA: TGTGCCATCAGCGACTCCTCAGGGTTCTCCTCTGGGGCCAACGTCCTGACTTTC. Translating it yields CAISDSSGFSSGANVLTF.

The rearrangement joins TRBV28 to TRBJ2-7; perhaps TRBD2 as D (6 bases). The CDR3 consists of 14 residues. CDR1 MDHEN and CDR2 SYDVKM come from the germline V gene. V gave up 7 bases and J gave up 6 bases, with 19 bases separating them. CDR3 amino acids: CASTERARESEQYF. The CDR3 DNA is TGTGCCAGCACTGAAAGGGCCCGGGAGAGCGAGCAGTACTTC.

This chain uses TRBV30 with TRBJ1-1, with TRBD1 identical over 7 bases. The CDR3 length is 15 residues. J lost 6 bases, V lost 0 bases, and 10 bases had no gene match. The germline V gene encodes CDR1 GTSNPN and CDR2 SVGIG (reference sequence). CDR3 region: CAWSVQAGGKAEAFF. The CDR3 coding sequence is TGTGCCTGGAGTGTACAGGCAGGGGGAAAGGCTGAAGCTTTCTTT. The full variable domain, with the rest looked up from reference TRBV30 and TRBJ1-1, is SQTIHQWPATLVQPVGSPLSLECTVEGTSNPNLYWYRQAAGRGLQLLFYSVGIGQISSEVPQNLSASRPQDRQFILSSKKLLLSDSGFYLCAWSVQAGGKAEAFFGQGTRLTVV.

The chain uses TRBV13 and TRBJ2-7, with 12 bases matching TRBD2. This CDR3 is 15 amino acids long. Germline CDR1 and CDR2: PRHDT and FYEKMQ (reference sequence). V gave up 0 bases and J gave up 4 bases; unmatched junction bases: 1. CDR3: CASSLGLAGGYEQYF. The CDR3 coding sequence is TGTGCCAGCAGCTTAGGTCTAGCGGGAGGGTACGAGCAGTACTTC.

This clone has just one count. V gene TRBV5-1 combines with J gene TRBJ1-2; a possible D gene is TRBD1 (6 bases). In germline, CDR1 is SGHRS, CDR2 YFSETQ. This CDR3 region has 14 residues. The germline V and J ends were trimmed by 4 bases and 8 bases, with 18 bases remaining between them. The CDR3 spells CASSRGGHSQGYTF. CDR3 DNA sequence: TGCGCCAGCAGCCGAGGGGGACACTCGCAGGGCTACACCTTC.

The chain recombines TRBV6-1 with TRBJ2-1; TRBD1 might be the D (6 bases). Trimming stripped 3 bases from V and 10 bases from J, with 13 bases between. The CDR3 is made up of 13 amino acids. Germline CDR1 and CDR2: MNHNS and SASEGT. CDR3 DNA: TGTGCCAGCAGTGAGGGGACCGGGACAGAGCAGTTCTTC. Protein product: CASSEGTGTEQFF.

This clone occurred a few times. The chain is built from TRBV11-3 and TRBJ2-1; tentatively, D is TRBD2 (6 bases). Germline values: CDR1 SGHNT, CDR2 YENEEA. Trimming shortened V by 1 base and J by 5 bases, and 12 bases separated the two germline ends. CDR3 length equals 15 residues. The CDR3 reads CASSLGTGRDNEQFF. In DNA form, the CDR3 reads TGTGCCAGCAGCTTAGGTACCGGGAGAGACAATGAGCAGTTCTTC.

The J gene is TRBJ1-2, the V gene TRBV10-1; no clear D gene. The CDR3 length is 11 residues. With 8 bases removed from V and 3 bases from J, the gap between germline ends came to 7 bases. The germline gives CDR1 WNHNN, CDR2 SYGVQD (reference sequence). CDR3 coding DNA: TGCGCCAGCCAGGAAGACTATGGCTACACCTTC. This encodes CASQEDYGYTF.

The chain combines TRBV14 with TRBJ2-1, with D perhaps matching TRBD1 (6 bases). The CDR3 covers 13 residues. V shed 1 base and J shed 12 bases, with 13 bases lying between them. Germline values: CDR1 SGHDN, CDR2 FVKESK. CDR3 nucleotides: TGTGCCAGCAGCCAAGGAGGGGGACGGGGGCAGTTCTTC. It translates to CASSQGGGRGQFF.

This chain joins TRBV5-4 and TRBJ2-3; 7 positions agree with TRBD1. This CDR3 region has 14 residues. Per germline, CDR1 SGHNT and CDR2 YYREEE (reference sequence). The ends lost 2 bases at V and 1 base at J; junction bases unmatched: 1. CDR3 sequence reads: CASSFGTGTDTQYF. CDR3 coding DNA: TGTGCCAGCAGCTTCGGGACAGGCACAGATACGCAGTATTTT.

The chain combines TRBV28 with TRBJ1-5; 8 nucleotides match TRBD1. The CDR3 covers 15 residues. Germline V gene sequence: CDR1 MDHEN, CDR2 SYDVKM. Trimming removed 6 bases from V and 1 base from J; junction bases left unmatched: 5. In DNA, the CDR3 is TGTGCCAGCAGCGACGACAGGGGCAGCAATCAGCCCCAGCATTTT. As protein: CASSDDRGSNQPQHF.

This clone came up once. The chain has TRBV6-1 and TRBJ1-1; D may be TRBD1 (6 bases). The germline gives CDR1 MNHNS, CDR2 SASEGT. V lost 7 bases to trimming and J lost 0 bases, with 9 bases between them. The CDR3 loop spans 13 amino acids. DNA for the CDR3: TGTGCCAGCAAACAGGGCATGAACACTGAAGCTTTCTTT. It yields the protein CASKQGMNTEAFF.

The rearrangement joins TRBV5-1 to TRBJ2-4, with D tentatively TRBD2 (7 bases). The CDR3 runs to 14 residues. Germline V gene lookup returns CDR1 SGHRS and CDR2 YFSETQ. Trimming took 0 bases from V and 6 from J, leaving 10 bases between them. The CDR3 spells CASSLDREGNIQYF. CDR3 DNA: TGCGCCAGCAGCTTGGACAGGGAGGGAAACATTCAGTACTTC.

The rearrangement links TRBV28 to TRBJ2-7; the D is unclear. V lost 3 bases to trimming and J lost 6 bases, with 15 bases between them. This CDR3 has 14 residues. Germline V gene sequence: CDR1 MDHEN, CDR2 SYDVKM. The CDR3, as DNA: TGTGCCAGCAGTTTTAGGAGATTCTCGGGCGAGCAGTACTTC. Protein product: CASSFRRFSGEQYF.

The V call is TRBV6-1, the J call TRBJ2-1; TRBD1 is a possible D gene (6 bases). Trimming cost V 0 bases and J 3 bases, with 9 bases left between them. This CDR3 has 15 amino acids. CDR1 MNHNS and CDR2 SASEGT come from the germline V gene. CDR3 region: CASSEALDSYNEQFF. In DNA, the CDR3 is TGTGCCAGCAGTGAAGCCTTGGACAGCTACAATGAGCAGTTCTTC.

V gene TRBV19 combines with J gene TRBJ2-5; 11 bases fit TRBD1. The CDR3 loop spans 16 amino acids. The V gene's germline CDR1 is LNHDA and CDR2 SQIVND (reference sequence). J lost 5 bases, V lost 4 bases, and 9 bases had no gene match. In nucleotides, the CDR3 is TGTGCCAGTAGTAGGTCGGACAGGGGGCATTTGGAGACCCAGTACTTC. Its protein product is CASSRSDRGHLETQYF. The whole variable domain, filled in from reference TRBV19 and TRBJ2-5, reads DGGITQSPKYLFRKEGQNVTLSCEQNLNHDAMYWYRQDPGQGLRLIYYSQIVNDFQKGDIAEGYSVSREKKESFPLTVTSAQKNPTAFYLCASSRSDRGHLETQYFGPGTRLLVL.

This chain uses TRBV6-6 with TRBJ1-1; TRBD1 agrees at 10 bases. This CDR3 contains 14 residues. Germline V CDR1 and CDR2: MNHNY, SVGAGI (reference sequence). V dropped 5 bases and J dropped 6; count of bases not matched to a gene: 6. The CDR3, as DNA: TGTGCCAGCAGTCCCGGGACAGGGGTCGCTGAAGCTTTCTTT. Its protein is CASSPGTGVAEAFF.

The V and J genes are TRBV10-3 and TRBJ1-1; D is unclear. Trimming shortened V by 4 bases and J by 0 bases, and 6 bases separated the two germline ends. The CDR3 sequence is 13 residues long. From germline, CDR1 is ENHRY and CDR2 SYGVKD. The chain's CDR3 is CAISGTVNTEAFF. CDR3 coding DNA: TGTGCCATCAGTGGAACTGTGAACACTGAAGCTTTCTTT.

V usage is TRBV9 and J usage is TRBJ1-2, with 8 bases fitting TRBD1. The CDR3 is 15 amino acids. V trimming: 3 bases; J trimming: 3 bases; junction bases outside the gene matches: 7. From germline, CDR1 is SGDLS and CDR2 YYNGEE. The CDR3 loop reads CASSARTGIDYGYTF. The CDR3, as DNA: TGTGCCAGCAGCGCCCGGACAGGGATTGACTATGGCTACACCTTC.

With regard to this clone: The junction does not match germline at one end; this may be a read error. DNA of the CDR3: TGTGCCAGCAGCCAAAGTTGGCAGGCCTACGATGAGCAGTTCTTC. This encodes CASSQSWQAYDEQFF. V gene TRBV6-6 combines with J gene TRBJ2-1; D gene uncertain. Germline-derived CDR1 and CDR2 are MNHNY and SVGAGI (reference sequence). The CDR3 extends over 15 amino acids.

This chain uses TRBV6-1 with TRBJ2-7, with D possibly TRBD1 on 6 matching bases. Germline V lookup: CDR1 MNHNS, CDR2 SASEGT. The CDR3 is 12 residues long. Trimming stripped 8 bases from V and 2 bases from J, with 10 bases between. The CDR3 region has the DNA TGTGCCAGCCTACAGGGTGCCTACGAGCAGTACTTC. Its translation: CASLQGAYEQYF.

V is TRBV27 and J is TRBJ2-1, with D possibly TRBD2 on 6 matching bases. Trimming removed 6 bases at V and 6 bases at J, with 15 bases between. CDR1 and CDR2 from the germline V gene are MNHEY and SMNVEV (reference sequence). The CDR3 runs to 14 residues. CDR3 DNA: TGTGCCAGCAGCCGACTAGGGATGGGCAATGAGCAGTTCTTC. As protein: CASSRLGMGNEQFF.